This entry describes one T cell receptor beta chain. The antigen is not known. The data stem from a study of ipilimumab plus nivolumab after autologous stem cell transplantation. Checkpoint therapy with ipilimumab 1 mg/kg began 14 to 28 days after transplant. The repertoire was sequenced with immunoSEQ multiplex PCR; TCRdb's copy has only in-frame clones and lacks some. The top ten hold more than 0.7% of the sample, which has roughly 40,000 clones, approximately 92% seen once. Findings of the study overall: Per the authors, repertoire, Treg and microbiota data justify further study.

The sample in question was PBMCs, obtained in a trial of ipilimumab plus nivolumab as post-transplant consolidation. This clonotype was obtained from a male donor with multiple myeloma.

CDR3: CASSQVGRIDEQFF. As DNA, the CDR3 is TGCGCCAGCAGCCAAGTTGGTCGGATCGATGAGCAGTTCTTC. This chain connects TRBV4-3 to TRBJ2-1; D is unresolved. This CDR3 region has 14 residues. Germline loops: CDR1 LGHNA, CDR2 YSLEER. V was cut by 1 base and J by 8 bases, with 12 bases left in between.